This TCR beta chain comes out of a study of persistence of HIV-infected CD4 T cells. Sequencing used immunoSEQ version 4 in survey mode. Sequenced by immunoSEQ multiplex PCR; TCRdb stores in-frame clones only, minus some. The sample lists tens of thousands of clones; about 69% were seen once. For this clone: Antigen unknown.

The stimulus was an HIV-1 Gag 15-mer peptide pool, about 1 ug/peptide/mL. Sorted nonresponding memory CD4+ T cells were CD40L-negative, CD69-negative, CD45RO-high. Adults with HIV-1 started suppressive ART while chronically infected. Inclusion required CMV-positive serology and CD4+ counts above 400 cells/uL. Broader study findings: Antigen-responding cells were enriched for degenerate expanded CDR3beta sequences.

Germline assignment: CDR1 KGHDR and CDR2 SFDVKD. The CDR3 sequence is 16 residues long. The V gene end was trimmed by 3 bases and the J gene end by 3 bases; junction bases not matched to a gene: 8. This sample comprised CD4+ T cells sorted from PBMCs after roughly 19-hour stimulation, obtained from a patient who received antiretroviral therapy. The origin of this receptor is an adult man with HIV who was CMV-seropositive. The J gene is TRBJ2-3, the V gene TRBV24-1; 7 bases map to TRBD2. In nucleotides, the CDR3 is TGTGCCACCAGTGATGGAAGCGGGGTAAGAACAGATACGCAGTATTTT. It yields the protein CATSDGSGVRTDTQYF.